One and the same sample provided the 26 T cell receptor beta chains below, sequenced in a study of T-cell reconstitution after alpha-beta-depleted transplantation in children. The library targeted TCRbeta and was prepared with unique molecular identifiers. TCRdb itself ran the PCR reads through MiXCR, one entry per CDR3 protein. The table has roughly 500,000 distinct CDR3 sequences, approximately 12% seen once. Sequencing was performed on PBMCs from the stem cell graft donor, taken from the stem cell graft. All receptors derive from a human donor who donated a stem cell graft to a child with combined immunodeficiency.

The gene calls are TRBV6-2 or TRBV6-3 and TRBJ1-6, with 9 bases aligning to TRBD1. Germline values: CDR1 MNHEY, CDR2 SVGEGT. J gave up 3 bases and V 6 bases, and 3 bases lay outside the gene matches. The CDR3 spans 15 residues. The CDR3, as DNA: TGTGCCAGCAGAGGGACAGGGCGCTATAATTCACCCCTCCACTTT. It specifies CASRGTGRYNSPLHF.

This clonotype appeared a few times. V usage is TRBV7-2 and J usage is TRBJ2-1; 8 bases align to TRBD2. Germline CDR1 is SGHTA and CDR2 is FQGNSA. CDR3 length: 14 residues. Trimming removed 1 base from V and 12 bases from J; junction bases left unmatched: 8. CDR3 residues: CASSLGFGGDGQFF. As DNA, the CDR3 is TGTGCCAGCAGCTTAGGGTTCGGGGGGGATGGGCAGTTCTTC.

This clonotype has a count of ten or more. The chain employs TRBV5-6 and TRBJ2-6; no clear D. The CDR3 has 15 residues. The germline gives CDR1 SGHDT, CDR2 YYEEEE. The ends were cut back, 2 bases at V and 0 bases at J, with 6 bases in the middle. CDR3 sequence: CASSFEVSGANVLTF. CDR3 sequence (DNA): TGTGCCAGCAGCTTTGAGGTCTCTGGGGCCAACGTCCTGACTTTC.

In this sample, this clonotype turned up a few times. This sequence joins TRBV6-5 and TRBJ1-6; possibly TRBD1 for D (6 bases). CDR3 size: 15 residues. Germline CDR1 reads MNHEY; CDR2 reads SVGAGI. V gave up 8 bases and J gave up 7 bases, with 18 bases separating them. In DNA form, the CDR3 reads TGTGCCAGCTCGGGGGGGCCCTCGGGCAATTCACCCCTCCACTTT. This translates into CASSGGPSGNSPLHF.

The chain carries TRBV27 and TRBJ2-1; D is unresolved. The germline V and J ends were trimmed by 3 bases and 5 bases, with 8 bases remaining between them. The CDR3 totals 13 residues. Germline V gives CDR1 MNHEY, CDR2 SMNVEV (reference sequence). The CDR3 coding sequence is TGTGCCAGCAGTTTCCAGAGGAACAATGAGCAGTTCTTC. The encoded protein is CASSFQRNNEQFF.

The chain joins TRBV5-1 to TRBJ2-5; 7 nucleotides line up with TRBD1. After removal of 3 bases from V and 4 bases from J, the junction contained 9 bases not matched to a gene. Germline CDR1 is SGHRS and CDR2 is YFSETQ. This CDR3 spans 15 amino acids. The DNA for the CDR3 is TGCGCCAGCAGCTACAGGGGCCTCCCGGGAGAGACCCAGTACTTC. Amino acids: CASSYRGLPGETQYF. Filled out from reference TRBV5-1 and TRBJ2-5, the complete variable domain reads KAGVTQTPRYLIKTRGQQVTLSCSPISGHRSVSWYQQTPGQGLQFLFEYFSETQRNKGNFPGRFSGRQFSNSRSEMNVSTLELGDSALYLCASSYRGLPGETQYFGPGTRLLVL.

In its sample, this clonotype was seen a few times. The gene calls are TRBV20-1 and TRBJ2-5, with no clear D. V was pared by 4 bases and J by 1 base, with 16 bases between. Germline-derived CDR1 and CDR2 are DFQATT and SNEGSKA (reference sequence). The CDR3 sequence is 15 residues long. Written as DNA, the CDR3 is TGCAGTGCTACATCCCGATACCCACTCCAAGAGACCCAGTACTTC. It yields the protein CSATSRYPLQETQYF.

This clonotype occurred many times. V and J are TRBV18 and TRBJ2-7; 10 bases match TRBD2. This CDR3 has 16 amino acids. Germline loops: CDR1 KGHSH, CDR2 LQKENI. Unmatched junction bases numbered 10, after V lost 3 bases and J lost 5 bases. DNA of the CDR3: TGTGCCAGCTCACCCCGTTACCTAGCGGGAGTGCACGAGCAGTACTTC. This codes for CASSPRYLAGVHEQYF.

This clonotype was found many times. J is TRBJ2-3 and V is TRBV7-9; D perhaps matches TRBD2 (5 bases). There are 13 residues in the CDR3. The V end lost 2 bases, the J end lost 5 bases, and 8 bases lay between the germline ends. Germline V gives CDR1 SEHNR, CDR2 FQNEAQ (reference sequence). For the CDR3, the DNA is TGTGCCAGCAGCTTACCAGGAGGAGATACGCAGTATTTT. Protein sequence: CASSLPGGDTQYF.

This clonotype was seen repeatedly, ten times or more. The genes are TRBV5-1 and TRBJ2-1; 7 bases line up with TRBD1. Germline V gene data show CDR1 as SGHRS and CDR2 as YFSETQ. The V gene end was trimmed by 4 bases and the J gene end by 8 bases; junction bases not matched to a gene: 9. The length of the CDR3 is 14 residues. The CDR3 nucleotides read TGCGCCAGCAGCGGTGGGACAGAGGGTGATGAGCAGTTCTTC. As protein: CASSGGTEGDEQFF.

This clonotype has ten or more counts. The CDR3 region is CSARVLISRETQYF. In DNA, the CDR3 is TGCAGTGCTAGAGTTCTAATAAGTCGAGAGACCCAGTACTTC. The V call is TRBV20-1, the J call TRBJ2-5, with unresolved D. The CDR3 covers 14 residues. Looked up from germline, CDR1 is DFQATT and CDR2 is SNEGSKA (reference sequence). V gave up 1 base and J gave up 4 bases, with 13 bases separating them.

This chain connects TRBV6-2 or TRBV6-3 to TRBJ2-3; D remains ambiguous. V gave up 0 bases and J gave up 10 bases, with 14 bases separating them. The CDR3 is 14 residues long. Per germline, CDR1 MNHEY and CDR2 SVGEGT. In DNA, the CDR3 is TGTGCCAGCAGTTACTCCCTCGACCCGCCGGCGCAGTATTTT. Encoded protein: CASSYSLDPPAQYF.

The V gene is TRBV28, the J gene TRBJ2-3, with 10 positions matching TRBD2. The germline gives CDR1 MDHEN, CDR2 SYDVKM. V lost 3 bases to trimming and J lost 4 bases; unmatched junction nucleotides: 7. The CDR3 has 16 residues. The CDR3 DNA reads TGTGCCAGCAGTTTTCCTAGCGGGAGCATCTCAGATACGCAGTATTTT. Its protein is CASSFPSGSISDTQYF. Full variable domain (missing parts from reference TRBV28 and TRBJ2-3): DVKVTQSSRYLVKRTGEKVFLECVQDMDHENMFWYRQDPGLGLRLIYFSYDVKMKEKGDIPEGYSVSREKKERFSLILESASTNQTSMYLCASSFPSGSISDTQYFGPGTRLTVL.

This clonotype has a count of ten or more. The chain is built from TRBV7-2 and TRBJ2-7, with 8 bases matching TRBD1. The CDR3 length is 15 residues. Looked up from germline, CDR1 is SGHTA and CDR2 is FQGNSA. V shed 1 base and J 3 bases; nucleotides not matched to a gene: 5. CDR3 in amino acids: CASSLDRTGIYEQYF. The CDR3 bases are TGTGCCAGCAGCTTAGATCGGACAGGGATCTACGAGCAGTACTTC.

In this sample, this clonotype turned up a few times. The chain has TRBV27 and TRBJ1-5; perhaps TRBD1 as D (5 bases). This CDR3 comprises 16 residues. Germline V lookup: CDR1 MNHEY, CDR2 SMNVEV (reference sequence). V lost 6 bases to trimming and J lost 3 bases, with 18 bases between them. CDR3 amino acids: CASRRGIGANNQPQHF. CDR3 nucleotides: TGTGCCAGCAGGCGGGGGATAGGAGCGAACAATCAGCCCCAGCATTTT.

The chain couples TRBV5-1 to TRBJ1-2; D unresolved. V lost 8 bases and J 6 bases, leaving 14 bases between the germline ends. There are 12 residues in the CDR3. Germline V lookup: CDR1 SGHRS, CDR2 YFSETQ. CDR3 nucleotides: TGCGCCAGTACAACGGACTTTCATGGCTACACCTTC. This translates into CASTTDFHGYTF. Based on the CDR3 plus reference TRBV5-1 and TRBJ1-2, the full variable domain is KAGVTQTPRYLIKTRGQQVTLSCSPISGHRSVSWYQQTPGQGLQFLFEYFSETQRNKGNFPGRFSGRQFSNSRSEMNVSTLELGDSALYLCASTTDFHGYTFGSGTRLTVV.

This clonotype was picked up a small number of times. V gene TRBV3-1 combines with J gene TRBJ2-7; possibly TRBD2 for D (5 bases). CDR3 size: 13 residues. The V gene's germline CDR1 is LGHDT and CDR2 YNNKEL (reference sequence). V was cut by 3 bases and J by 3 bases, with 9 bases left in between. Written as DNA, the CDR3 is TGTGCCAGCAGCCAGCAACTAGTCTACGAGCAGTACTTC. Encoded protein: CASSQQLVYEQYF.

This clonotype was counted only a few times. The rearrangement links TRBV10-3 to TRBJ2-3; the match to TRBD2 covers 9 bases. Germline CDR1 and CDR2: ENHRY and SYGVKD. The CDR3 spans 17 residues. The trim removed 2 bases at V and 0 bases at J, leaving 6 bases unmatched. CDR3 coding DNA: TGTGCCATCAGTGAGGAGTCTAGCGGGGAGAGCACAGATACGCAGTATTTT. Protein product: CAISEESSGESTDTQYF.

This clonotype was detected only a few times. The chain is built from TRBV11-2 and TRBJ2-1; TRBD2 matches at 10 bases. The CDR3 has 18 residues. CDR1 and CDR2 from the germline V gene are SGHAT and FQNNGV. Trimming cost V 3 bases and J 0 bases; bases outside gene matches: 8. CDR3 DNA sequence: TGTGCCAGCAGCTTTCTGAGGACTAGCGGAGACTCCTACAATGAGCAGTTCTTC. It encodes CASSFLRTSGDSYNEQFF.

This clonotype was observed a few times. The chain couples TRBV25-1 to TRBJ2-6; 12 bases map to TRBD2. Looked up from germline, CDR1 is MGHDK and CDR2 is SYGVNS. The CDR3 extends over 18 amino acids. Germline trimming cut 3 bases from V and 0 bases from J; bases unmatched to any gene: 3. Here the CDR3 reads CASSDGLAGRSGANVLTF. CDR3 DNA sequence: TGTGCCAGCAGTGACGGACTAGCGGGACGCTCTGGGGCCAACGTCCTGACTTTC.

The V gene is TRBV7-9, the J gene TRBJ2-1; D is unresolved. V was pared by 1 base and J by 4 bases, with 14 bases between. Germline V CDR1 and CDR2: SEHNR, FQNEAQ (reference sequence). The CDR3 sequence is 16 residues long. Written as DNA, the CDR3 is TGTGCCAGCAGCTTAGGGTCGGCCAAGGGTTACAATGAGCAGTTCTTC. Its protein is CASSLGSAKGYNEQFF.

This clonotype was observed a few times. The chain links TRBV12-3 or TRBV12-4 to TRBJ1-5; D possibly corresponds to TRBD1 (6 bases). V lost 3 bases and J 4 bases, leaving 13 bases between the germline ends. This CDR3 contains 15 residues. The CDR3 DNA sequence: TGTGCCAGCAGTTTTTCGACAGGACTAAATCAGCCCCAGCATTTT. This encodes CASSFSTGLNQPQHF.

As to this clonotype: The CDR3 does not close with the conserved phenylalanine or tryptophan, likely indicating a read error. The V gene is TRBV12-3 or TRBV12-4, the J gene TRBJ1-5; D not resolved. The CDR3 consists of 13 residues. Trimming shortened V by 3 bases and J by 5 bases, and 8 bases separated the two germline ends. The CDR3 protein is CASSLFSDQPQHC. DNA for the CDR3: TGTGCCAGCAGTTTGTTTTCGGATCAGCCCCAGCATTGT.

This sequence joins TRBV29-1 and TRBJ2-3; a possible D gene is TRBD2 (6 bases). Germline-derived CDR1 and CDR2 are SQVTM and ANQGSEA. V was pared by 5 bases and J by 3 bases, with 12 bases between. This CDR3 contains 13 residues. The CDR3 protein is CSVWGDGTDTQYF. In DNA, the CDR3 is TGCAGCGTTTGGGGGGACGGAACAGATACGCAGTATTTT.

The gene calls are TRBV3-1 and TRBJ1-3, with no clear D. The length of the CDR3 is 16 residues. Germline lookup yields CDR1 LGHDT and CDR2 YNNKEL (reference sequence). V gave up 0 bases and J gave up 0 bases, with 9 bases separating them. In nucleotides, the CDR3 is TGTGCCAGCAGCCAAGATATGGGGAACTCTGGAAACACCATATATTTT. This sequence encodes CASSQDMGNSGNTIYF.

The CDR3 reads CASSLSGTTGDEQFF. In DNA form, the CDR3 reads TGTGCCAGCAGCTTAAGCGGGACTACGGGGGATGAGCAGTTCTTC. The chain uses TRBV7-2 and TRBJ2-1, with 7 bases aligning to TRBD2. The CDR3 is 15 amino acids. CDR1 and CDR2 from the germline V gene are SGHTA and FQGNSA. Trimming cost V 2 bases and J 8 bases; bases outside gene matches: 9.